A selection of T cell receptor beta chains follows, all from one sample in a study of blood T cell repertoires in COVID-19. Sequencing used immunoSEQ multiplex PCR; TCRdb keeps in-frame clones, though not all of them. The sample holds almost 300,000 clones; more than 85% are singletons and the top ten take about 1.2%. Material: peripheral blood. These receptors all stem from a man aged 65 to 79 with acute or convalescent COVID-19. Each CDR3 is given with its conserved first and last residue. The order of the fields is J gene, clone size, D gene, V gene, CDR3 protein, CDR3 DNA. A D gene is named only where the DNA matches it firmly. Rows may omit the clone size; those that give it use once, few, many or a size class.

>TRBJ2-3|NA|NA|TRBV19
CASKDRSTDTQYF
TGTGCCAGTAAAGACAGGAGCACAGATACGCAGTATTTT
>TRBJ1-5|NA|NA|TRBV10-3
CAISDSNQPQHF
TGTGCCATCAGTGATTCTAATCAGCCCCAGCATTTT
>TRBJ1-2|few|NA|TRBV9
CASSVVGGAYGYTF
TGTGCCAGCAGCGTAGTGGGGGGAGCCTATGGCTACACCTTC
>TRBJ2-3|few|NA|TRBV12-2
CASRLNGLRREGRTDTQYF
TGTGCAAGTCGCTTAAACGGGCTCAGGCGGGAGGGCAGAACAGATACGCAGTATTTT
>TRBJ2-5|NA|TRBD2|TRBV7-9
CASSFTTGTSGLETQYF
TGTGCCAGCAGCTTCACCACCGGGACTAGCGGACTAGAGACCCAGTACTTC
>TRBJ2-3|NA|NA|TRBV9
CASSLLPTDTQYF
TGTGCCAGCAGCCTTCTTCCCACAGATACGCAGTATTTT
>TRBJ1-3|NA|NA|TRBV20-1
CSIYERDTIYF
TGCAGCATCTACGAGAGGGACACCATATATTTT
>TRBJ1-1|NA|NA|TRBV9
CASSVVDRGEAFF
TGTGCCAGCAGCGTAGTGGATAGGGGGGAAGCTTTCTTT
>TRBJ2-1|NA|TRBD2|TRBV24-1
CATSDASGSPGNEQFF
TGTGCCACCAGTGATGCAAGCGGGAGTCCCGGCAATGAGCAGTTCTTC
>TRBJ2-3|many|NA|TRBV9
CASSAADTQYF
TGTGCCAGCAGCGCCGCAGATACGCAGTATTTT
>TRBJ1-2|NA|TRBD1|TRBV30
CAWFPDRGYGYTF
TGTGCCTGGTTCCCGGACAGGGGGTATGGCTACACCTTC
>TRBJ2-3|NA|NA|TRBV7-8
CASSFIGAEDTQYF
TGTGCCAGCAGCTTTATCGGAGCGGAAGATACGCAGTATTTT
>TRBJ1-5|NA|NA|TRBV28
CASSFRAFQRRPQHF
TGTGCCAGCAGTTTCAGGGCCTTTCAAAGGCGCCCCCAGCATTTT
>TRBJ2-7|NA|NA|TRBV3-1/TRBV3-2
CASSQARQFQYF
TGTGCCAGCAGCCAAGCCCGACAATTCCAGTACTTC
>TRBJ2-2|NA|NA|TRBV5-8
CASSRGSGELFF
TGTGCCAGCAGCAGGGGATCCGGGGAGCTGTTTTTT
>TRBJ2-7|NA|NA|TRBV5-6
CASSKGLASTYEQYF
TGTGCCAGCAGCAAGGGACTCGCCTCAACCTACGAGCAGTACTTC
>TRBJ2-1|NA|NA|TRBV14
CASSQSLREQFF
TGTGCCAGCAGCCAAAGCCTCCGGGAGCAGTTCTTC
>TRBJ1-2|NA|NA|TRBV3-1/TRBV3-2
CASSQEGSAPGYTF
TGTGCCAGCAGCCAAGAAGGCAGCGCCCCGGGCTACACCTTC
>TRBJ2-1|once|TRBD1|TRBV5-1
CASSPGQGYSNEQFF
TGCGCCAGCAGCCCAGGACAGGGGTATTCCAATGAGCAGTTCTTC
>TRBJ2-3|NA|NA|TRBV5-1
CASSPGGTDTQYF
TGCGCCAGCAGCCCGGGGGGCACAGATACGCAGTATTTT
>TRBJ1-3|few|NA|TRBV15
CATSRDRAGGIYF
TGTGCCACCAGCAGAGATCGGGCCGGGGGCATATATTTT
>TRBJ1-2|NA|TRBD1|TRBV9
CASSVAGQGRGYTF
TGTGCCAGCAGCGTAGCCGGACAGGGTAGAGGCTACACCTTC
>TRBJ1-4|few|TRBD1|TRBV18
CASSLNWDRLNEKLFF
TGTGCCAGCTCACTCAACTGGGACAGACTAAATGAAAAACTGTTTTTT
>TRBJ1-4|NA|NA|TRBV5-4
CASSFQGLNEKLFF
TGTGCCAGCAGCTTCCAGGGCCTTAATGAAAAACTGTTTTTT
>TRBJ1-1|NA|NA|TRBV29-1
CSVGPRGTEAFF
TGCAGCGTTGGTCCTCGGGGCACTGAAGCTTTCTTT
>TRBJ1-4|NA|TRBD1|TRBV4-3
CASSQGRGLTNEKLFF
TGCGCCAGCAGCCAAGGCAGGGGGCTCACTAATGAAAAACTGTTTTTT
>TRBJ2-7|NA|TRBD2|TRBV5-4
CASTREGGRYEQYF
TGTGCCAGCACCCGGGAGGGGGGGCGCTACGAGCAGTACTTC
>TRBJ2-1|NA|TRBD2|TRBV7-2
CASSLAGASYNEQFF
TGTGCCAGCAGCTTGGCGGGAGCCTCCTACAATGAGCAGTTCTTC
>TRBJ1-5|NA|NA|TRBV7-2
CASSLLGGYQPQHF
TGTGCCAGCAGCTTATTGGGAGGGTATCAGCCCCAGCATTTT
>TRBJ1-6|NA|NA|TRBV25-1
CASREGRSPLHF
TGTGCCAGCAGGGAGGGACGGTCACCCCTCCACTTT
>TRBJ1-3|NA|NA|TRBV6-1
CASSEAAHSGNTIYF
TGTGCCAGCAGTGAAGCGGCCCACTCTGGAAACACCATATATTTT
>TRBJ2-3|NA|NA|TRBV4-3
CASSQGGSGTDTQYF
TGCGCCAGCAGCCAAGGTGGTAGCGGTACAGATACGCAGTATTTT
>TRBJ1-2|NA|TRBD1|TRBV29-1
CSVATGIEGYTF
TGCAGCGTAGCGACAGGGATCGAAGGCTACACCTTC
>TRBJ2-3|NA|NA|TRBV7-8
CASSPNLELTDTQYF
TGTGCCAGCAGCCCCAATCTTGAACTCACAGATACGCAGTATTTT
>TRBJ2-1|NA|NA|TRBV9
CASSVAAGLGEQFF
TGTGCCAGCAGCGTAGCTGCAGGGCTGGGTGAGCAGTTCTTC
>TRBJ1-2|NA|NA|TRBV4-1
CASSQDPGNYNGYTF
TGCGCCAGCAGCCAAGATCCAGGGAACTACAATGGCTACACCTTC
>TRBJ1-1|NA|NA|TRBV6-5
CASEGDLNTEAFF
TGTGCCAGTGAGGGCGATTTGAACACTGAAGCTTTCTTT
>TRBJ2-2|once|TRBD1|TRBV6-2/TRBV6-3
CASSKTGGDTGELFF
TGTGCCAGCAGTAAAACAGGGGGCGACACCGGGGAGCTGTTTTTT
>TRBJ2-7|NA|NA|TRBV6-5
CASTGQTYEQYF
TGTGCCAGCACCGGACAGACCTACGAGCAGTACTTC
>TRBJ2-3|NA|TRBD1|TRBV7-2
CASSLRQGSLDTQYF
TGTGCCAGCAGCTTAAGACAGGGTTCCCTGGATACGCAGTATTTT
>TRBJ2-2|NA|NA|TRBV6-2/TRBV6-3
CASSYSPDSTGELFF
TGTGCCAGCAGTTACTCCCCGGACAGTACCGGGGAGCTGTTTTTT
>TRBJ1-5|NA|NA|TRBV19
CASSIAQPRGQPQHF
TGTGCCAGTAGTATAGCCCAGCCTCGCGGACAGCCCCAGCATTTT
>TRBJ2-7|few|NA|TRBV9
CASSVGHSAYEQYF
TGTGCCAGCAGCGTCGGACACTCAGCCTACGAGCAGTACTTC
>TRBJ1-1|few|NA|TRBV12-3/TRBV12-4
CASIQDSYSEAFF
TGTGCCAGCATTCAGGACAGCTACTCTGAAGCTTTCTTT
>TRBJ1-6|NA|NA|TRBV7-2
CASSLIVGESPLHF
TGTGCCAGCAGCTTAATTGTAGGAGAGTCACCCCTCCACTTT
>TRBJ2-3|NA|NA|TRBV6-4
CASSTSPSSTDTQYF
TGTGCCAGCAGTACTAGCCCCTCTAGCACAGATACGCAGTATTTT
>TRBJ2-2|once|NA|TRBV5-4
CASSLLAGNTGELFF
TGTGCCAGCAGCTTACTGGCGGGAAACACCGGGGAGCTGTTTTTT
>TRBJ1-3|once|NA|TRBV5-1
CASSLTGSGNTIYF
TGCGCCAGCAGCTTGACAGGTTCTGGAAACACCATATATTTT
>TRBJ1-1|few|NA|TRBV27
CASSQSGQSTEAFF
TGTGCCAGCAGTCAATCGGGACAATCGACTGAAGCTTTCTTT
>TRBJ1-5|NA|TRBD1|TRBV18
CASSSGTGGTNQPQHF
TGTGCCAGCTCATCCGGGACAGGGGGTACCAATCAGCCCCAGCATTTT
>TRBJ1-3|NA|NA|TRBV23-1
CASSPPGGGSGNTIYF
TGCGCCAGCAGTCCACCGGGGGGAGGCTCTGGAAACACCATATATTTT